The 21 T cell receptor beta chains below all came from one sample that was sequenced in a study of regulatory T cells in long-lasting Graves disease. Investigators prepared the TCR beta libraries by applying iRepertoire HTBI primers and Arm-PCR of CDR3 regions. Using its own MiXCR run on the multiplex PCR reads, TCRdb lists one record per CDR3 protein. The sample shows roughly 500,000 distinct CDR3 sequences, about 13% of them seen only once. The time point here: newly diagnosed GD, antithyroid drugs for less than 3 months. RNA extracted from PBMCs served as the sequencing template. This sample also appeared in a second study, on T cells in Graves' hyperthyroidism and ophthalmopathy.

The starting material was peripheral blood mononuclear cells (PBMCs), obtained at new diagnosis, from a patient treated with antithyroid drugs. These TCRs come from a young man with Graves disease.

The CDR3 loop is CASSLGDRTLNTEAFF. CDR3 bases: TGCGCCAGCAGCTTGGGGGACAGGACTTTGAACACTGAAGCTTTCTTT. The chain links TRBV5-1 to TRBJ1-1; 8 bases are shared with TRBD1. The CDR3 totals 16 residues. CDR1 and CDR2 (germline): SGHRS, YFSETQ. V lost 0 bases and J lost 0; bases outside the gene matches: 4.

A word on this clonotype: At one boundary the junction diverges from the germline segment, which might be a read error. This chain links TRBV19 with TRBJ2-7; the match to TRBD2 covers 9 bases. The germline V gene has CDR1 LNHDA and CDR2 SQIVND (reference sequence). The CDR3 has 15 residues. The CDR3 DNA is TGTGCCAGCAGTATGGGACTAGCTGTCTCCTACGAGCAGTACTTC. Translated, it gives CASSMGLAVSYEQYF. Full variable domain (remainder filled in from reference TRBV19 and TRBJ2-7): DGGITQSPKYLFRKEGQNVTLSCEQNLNHDAMYWYRQDPGQGLRLIYYSQIVNDFQKGDIAEGYSVSREKKESFPLTVTSAQKNPTAFYLCASSMGLAVSYEQYFGPGTRLTVT.

This clonotype showed up just a few times. The chain links TRBV30 to TRBJ1-2; D gene unclear. V dropped 2 bases and J dropped 10 bases, with 17 bases sitting between them. This CDR3 spans 13 amino acids. Germline CDR1 reads GTSNPN; CDR2 reads SVGIG (reference sequence). CDR3 in DNA: TGTGCCTGGAGTAGGACGGAGCGAGACGTCTACACCTTC. Protein: CAWSRTERDVYTF. Looking up the rest from reference TRBV30 and TRBJ1-2 gives the full variable domain: SQTIHQWPATLVQPVGSPLSLECTVEGTSNPNLYWYRQAAGRGLQLLFYSVGIGQISSEVPQNLSASRPQDRQFILSSKKLLLSDSGFYLCAWSRTERDVYTFGSGTRLTVV.

This clonotype has a count of ten or more. The J gene is TRBJ2-3, the V gene TRBV5-1, with TRBD2 identical over 16 bases. The CDR3 runs to 17 residues. The V gene end was trimmed by 4 bases and the J gene end by 4 bases; junction bases not matched to a gene: 6. Germline CDR1 reads SGHRS; CDR2 reads YFSETQ. CDR3 sequence reads: CASSPGLAGGPADTQYF. CDR3 in DNA: TGCGCCAGCAGCCCGGGACTAGCGGGAGGGCCCGCAGATACGCAGTATTTT.

The gene calls are TRBV30 and TRBJ1-2; D remains ambiguous. The CDR3 is made up of 13 amino acids. Germline values: CDR1 GTSNPN, CDR2 SVGIG (reference sequence). V lost 0 bases to trimming and J lost 4 bases, with 9 bases between them. In nucleotides, the CDR3 is TGTGCCTGGAGTGTATTAGGGTCCTATGGCTACACCTTC. This codes for CAWSVLGSYGYTF.

This clonotype was seen repeatedly, ten times or more. The CDR3 DNA reads TGTGCCATCAGTGATGTAGGATACACTGAAGCTTTCTTT. Translating gives CAISDVGYTEAFF. The chain combines TRBV10-3 with TRBJ1-1; no reliable D call. Germline assignment: CDR1 ENHRY and CDR2 SYGVKD. The CDR3 loop spans 13 amino acids. The germline V and J ends were trimmed by 3 bases and 3 bases, with 8 bases remaining between them.

This clonotype is a singleton in its sample. One base separates it from a far larger clone, so it is likely a read error. J is TRBJ2-3 and V is TRBV5-1; TRBD2 might be the D (5 bases). TRBJ2-1 matches the DNA end more closely, so the J call is doubtful. CDR1 is SGHRS and CDR2 is YFSETQ in the germline V gene. This CDR3 is 14 amino acids long. In DNA form, the CDR3 reads TGCGCCAGCATGGACTCGAGCTCCTACAATGGGCAGTTCTTC. It yields the protein CASMDSSSYNGQFF.

This clonotype was found a few times. A read error may produce the germline difference seen at one junction end. The chain links TRBV5-1 to TRBJ2-7; perhaps TRBD2 as D (6 bases). Germline V gene data show CDR1 as SGHRS and CDR2 as YFSETQ. The CDR3 spans 16 residues. The CDR3: CASSPPGTVNSYEQYF. The CDR3 DNA follows: TGTGCCAGCAGCCCTCCCGGGACTGTAAACTCCTACGAGCAGTACTTC.

This sequence joins TRBV24-1 and TRBJ2-3, with a possible D match to TRBD2 (6 bases). V was clipped by 4 bases and J by 4 bases, with 17 bases between them. Germline V CDR1 and CDR2: KGHDR, SFDVKD. The CDR3 has 16 amino acids. CDR3 loop: CATSDPVPGRADTQYF. The CDR3 nucleotides are TGTGCCACCAGTGACCCGGTGCCCGGGAGAGCAGATACGCAGTATTTT.

The table lists this clonotype with many counts. The chain couples TRBV2 to TRBJ1-5; 7 nucleotides line up with TRBD1. Germline V CDR1 and CDR2: SNHLY, FYNNEI. The V and J ends lost 2 bases and 2 bases, in that order; junction bases with no gene match: 15. The CDR3 runs 19 residues. CDR3 bases: TGTGCCAGCAGTGAATGGTACAGGGGAAAGGTTGGTGGCAATCAGCCCCAGCATTTT. It is translated as CASSEWYRGKVGGNQPQHF. Looking up the rest from reference TRBV2 and TRBJ1-5 gives the full variable domain: EPEVTQTPSHQVTQMGQEVILRCVPISNHLYFYWYRQILGQKVEFLVSFYNNEISEKSEIFDDQFSVERPDGSNFTLKIRSTKLEDSAMYFCASSEWYRGKVGGNQPQHFGDGTRLSIL.

This clonotype showed up just a few times. This sequence joins TRBV4-2 and TRBJ1-2, with D maybe TRBD1 (5 bases). The CDR3 consists of 16 residues. The ends were cut back, 0 bases at V and 2 bases at J, with 13 bases in the middle. The germline CDR1 and CDR2 sequences are LGHNA and YNFKEQ. CDR3 nucleotides: TGTGCCAGCAGCCAAGATCCCGGGACGGCAAACTATGGCTACACCTTC. It codes for CASSQDPGTANYGYTF.

This clonotype was recorded at least ten times. Written as DNA, the CDR3 is TGTGCCACCAGTTACAGGGGATCTTACAATGAGCAGTTCTTC. It is translated as CATSYRGSYNEQFF. This chain uses TRBV24-1 with TRBJ2-1, with 7 bases identical to TRBD1. This CDR3 has 14 residues. Germline assignment: CDR1 KGHDR and CDR2 SFDVKD. After removal of 6 bases from V and 4 bases from J, the junction contained 5 bases not matched to a gene.

This clonotype came up many times. This sequence joins TRBV12-3 or TRBV12-4 and TRBJ2-7; D is undetermined. The CDR3 contains 14 residues. Trimming took 6 bases from V and 0 from J, leaving 12 bases between them. CDR3 sequence reads: CASSQVIRSYEQYF. CDR3 sequence (DNA): TGTGCCAGCAGCCAGGTTATTCGCTCCTACGAGCAGTACTTC.

This clonotype has a handful of counts. The chain has TRBV20-1 and TRBJ2-2; D might be TRBD1 (6 bases). The CDR3 contains 13 residues. The V and J ends lost 1 base and 14 bases respectively, with 17 bases between them. Germline CDR1 DFQATT, CDR2 SNEGSKA (reference sequence). DNA of the CDR3: TGCAGTGCTAGAGTCCGCGAGGGGGACAAACTGTTTTTT. Its translation is CSARVREGDKLFF.

This clonotype was seen more than once but under ten times. V gene TRBV19 combines with J gene TRBJ1-2; D call uncertain. The V gene lost 3 bases and the J gene lost 7 bases, with 6 bases spanning the gap. The CDR3 has 11 residues. Germline values: CDR1 LNHDA, CDR2 SQIVND (reference sequence). In DNA, the CDR3 is TGTGCCAGTAGTATCCCGGGTGGCTACACCTTC. Protein product: CASSIPGGYTF. Supplemented by reference TRBV19 and TRBJ1-2, the full variable domain reads DGGITQSPKYLFRKEGQNVTLSCEQNLNHDAMYWYRQDPGQGLRLIYYSQIVNDFQKGDIAEGYSVSREKKESFPLTVTSAQKNPTAFYLCASSIPGGYTFGSGTRLTVV.

The chain is built from TRBV7-9 and TRBJ1-1, with D tentatively TRBD1 (5 bases). Per germline, CDR1 SEHNR and CDR2 FQNEAQ (reference sequence). The CDR3 covers 15 residues. V lost 11 bases to trimming and J lost 0 bases, with 19 bases between them. The CDR3, as DNA: TGTGCCCCAGAGGGGTGGAGGAGTTTGAACACTGAAGCTTTCTTT. This gives the protein CAPEGWRSLNTEAFF.

Only a few counts were recorded for this clonotype. The rearrangement uses TRBV30 and TRBJ1-5; 10 nucleotides agree with TRBD1. The CDR3 extends over 17 amino acids. Looked up from germline, CDR1 is GTSNPN and CDR2 is SVGIG (reference sequence). After removal of 3 bases from V and 7 bases from J, the junction contained 15 bases not matched to a gene. Written as DNA, the CDR3 is TGTGCCTGGAGCGGGGGGGGGACAGGGGAGTTTTTACAGCCCCAGCATTTT. It is translated as CAWSGGGTGEFLQPQHF.

The J gene is TRBJ2-2, the V gene TRBV11-3; D gene uncertain. V gave up 0 bases and J gave up 8 bases, with 4 bases separating them. The CDR3 contains 12 residues. CDR1 SGHNT and CDR2 YENEEA come from the germline V gene. CDR3 coding DNA: TGTGCCAGCAGCTTAGACGCTGGGGAGCTGTTTTTT. Translated: CASSLDAGELFF.

This clonotype occurred a few times. The chain combines TRBV20-1 with TRBJ2-3; the match to TRBD2 covers 9 bases. CDR3 length: 13 residues. The V gene's germline CDR1 is DFQATT and CDR2 SNEGSKA (reference sequence). V trimming: 8 bases; J trimming: 1 base; junction bases outside the gene matches: 4. The CDR3, as DNA: TGCAGTACGACTAGCGGTGGCACAGATACGCAGTATTTT. This sequence encodes CSTTSGGTDTQYF.

The chain has TRBV27 and TRBJ2-3, with D perhaps TRBD1 or TRBD2 (5 bases each). The CDR3 is 14 amino acids. Germline values: CDR1 MNHEY, CDR2 SMNVEV (reference sequence). V was cut by 8 bases and J by 4 bases, with 16 bases left in between. Here the CDR3 DNA reads TGTGCCAGCCGAAACCCGGGACGGTCAGATACGCAGTATTTT. This translates into CASRNPGRSDTQYF.

Many counts were recorded for this clonotype. The V call is TRBV28, the J call TRBJ2-7; 7 nucleotides line up with TRBD1. V was clipped by 7 bases and J by 4 bases; unmatched bases: 16. Germline V gives CDR1 MDHEN, CDR2 SYDVKM. CDR3 size: 16 residues. CDR3 DNA: TGTGCCAGCACCTCCAGAGGGGGCCTCAGGGCTTACGAGCAGTACTTC. This codes for CASTSRGGLRAYEQYF.